This TCR beta chain emerged from a study of T cells after yellow fever vaccination. CDR1 and CDR2 (germline): SEHNR, FQNEAQ (reference sequence). Trimming at V came to 3 bases and at J to 0 bases, leaving 7 bases not matched to a gene. This CDR3 has 17 residues. MiXCR, run by TCRdb on the 5' RACE reads, gives a single entry per CDR3 protein. The sample consists of about 350,000 distinct CDR3 sequences, roughly 11% of them appearing once. This receptor was taken from a man between 18 and 29 years old who received the YFV17D yellow fever vaccine. The material sequenced was PBMCs, taken on the day of the first yellow fever vaccination. The rearrangement joins TRBV7-9 to TRBJ1-3; 8 bases agree with TRBD1. The CDR3 spells CASSFPRGQSSGNTIYF. The CDR3 nucleotides read TGTGCCAGCAGCTTCCCCAGGGGGCAGAGCTCTGGAAACACCATATATTTT.